The 5 T cell receptor beta chains below were found in one sample sequenced in a study of OX40 agonist ivuxolimab in advanced cancers. Libraries were made using the immunoSEQ multiplex PCR assay. Entries here come from immuneACCESS through TCRdb and include only in-frame sequences with V and J called. Some clones fail to appear in such tables; in the studies checked, an unresolved V gene covers under half of the shortfall, and the cause of the remainder is unknown. In all, the sample holds about 62,000 clones, and roughly 92% of those were seen once. In total, the top ten clones hold roughly 12% of the sample. Material: CD4+ or CD8+ T cells sorted from blood, obtained in a trial of the OX40 agonist ivuxolimab. The source of these receptors is an adult with an advanced solid tumor such as melanoma, head and neck, liver or kidney cancer.

The chain is built from TRBV11-3 and TRBJ1-1; possible D gene TRBD1, 5 bases. The CDR3 loop spans 16 amino acids. The V end was cut by 5 bases, the J end by 5 bases, with 21 bases between. Germline assignment: CDR1 SGHNT and CDR2 YENEEA. The DNA for the CDR3 is TGTGCCAGCAGCCCACTTCGTGGGATGGGGGGTACTGAAGCTTTCTTT. Its protein product is CASSPLRGMGGTEAFF.

The chain employs TRBV9 and TRBJ2-6; 9 nucleotides match TRBD1. With 3 bases clipped from V and 5 bases from J, the junction kept 3 bases outside the gene matches. Germline V CDR1 and CDR2: SGDLS, YYNGEE. The CDR3 sequence is 15 residues long. The CDR3 protein is CASSGGTGRANVLTF. The CDR3 bases are TGTGCCAGCAGCGGAGGGACAGGGAGGGCCAACGTCCTGACTTTC.

The chain links TRBV4-1 to TRBJ1-4; possible D gene TRBD1, 6 bases. Per the germline V gene, CDR1 is MGHRA and CDR2 is YSYEKL. The germline V and J ends were trimmed by 5 bases and 6 bases, with 13 bases remaining between them. The CDR3 runs to 14 residues. The CDR3 coding sequence is TGCGCCAGCAGCTCGGGAGGGGGTCATGAAAAACTGTTTTTT. It is translated as CASSSGGGHEKLFF.

This rearrangement joins TRBV29-1 to TRBJ1-1; tentative D call: TRBD1 (6 bases). Deletions cut 7 bases from V and 0 bases from J, with 21 bases between. Germline CDR1 SQVTM, CDR2 ANQGSEA. The CDR3 is 16 residues long. CDR3 coding DNA: TGCAGCGGGAGTGGGGGGGCTTTCAACCTGAACACTGAAGCTTTCTTT. Translation gives CSGSGGAFNLNTEAFF.

CDR3 region: CASSLGSPGVNGYTF. The DNA for the CDR3 is TGTGCCAGCAGCTTAGGGTCACCGGGAGTCAATGGCTACACCTTC. The chain is built from TRBV7-2 and TRBJ1-2; D uncertain. Per the germline V gene, CDR1 is SGHTA and CDR2 is FQGNSA. The CDR3 covers 15 residues. The V and J ends lost 1 base and 6 bases respectively, with 15 bases between them.